This passage covers 22 T cell receptor beta chains from one sample sequenced in a study of beta chain features in type 1 diabetes. Study results and limitations: A moderate, significant TCRB CDR3 shortening appeared in type 1 diabetes across four CD4+ subsets.

Reverse transcribing all isolated RNA meant expressed TCRB transcripts were sequenced. Using immunoSEQ multiplex PCR, the repertoire was profiled, and TCRdb retains in-frame clones only, with some absent. The sample lists around 130,000 clones, about 10% occurring once. No antigen has been identified for these receptors. The specimen sequenced was central memory CD4+ T cells from blood. The source of these receptors is a man aged 25-45 years with type 1 diabetes.

This chain joins TRBV11-1 and TRBJ2-2, with TRBD2 matching 7 bases. The V gene's germline CDR1 is SGHAT and CDR2 FQDESV (reference sequence). The CDR3 has 15 amino acids. V dropped 5 bases and J dropped 3; count of bases not matched to a gene: 6. CDR3 in DNA: TGTGCCAGCAGCGGGGGGGGAATGGACACCGGGGAGCTGTTTTTT. Translating gives CASSGGGMDTGELFF.

This clone was seen a few times. The sample carries other DNA sequences with the same CDR3. V and J are TRBV7-3 and TRBJ2-3, with D maybe TRBD1 (8 bases). Germline CDR1 SGHTA, CDR2 FQGTGA. Trimming removed 1 base from V and 1 base from J, with 12 bases in between. This CDR3 has 16 residues. In DNA, the CDR3 is TGTGCCAGCAGCTTAAGGGGGGGACAGGGCACAGATACGCAGTATTTT. It encodes CASSLRGGQGTDTQYF.

V and J are TRBV13 and TRBJ2-5; 8 nucleotides align to TRBD2. Losses at the gene ends were 0 bases for V and 0 bases for J; bases not matched to a gene: 0. Germline lookup yields CDR1 PRHDT and CDR2 FYEKMQ (reference sequence). The CDR3 is 15 amino acids. The CDR3: CASSLGSGDQETQYF. The CDR3 region has the DNA TGTGCCAGCAGCTTAGGTAGCGGGGACCAAGAGACCCAGTACTTC.

This clone was detected a few times. As DNA, the CDR3 is TGTGCCAGCAGCTTCTCTGGGGCCAACGTCCTGACTTTC. It specifies CASSFSGANVLTF. The V call is TRBV2, the J call TRBJ2-6; no reliable D call. Germline V lookup: CDR1 SNHLY, CDR2 FYNNEI. The CDR3 has 13 residues. V lost 6 bases and J lost 0, with 3 bases in between.

The rearrangement links TRBV28 to TRBJ1-2, with D possibly matching TRBD1 (5 bases). V was clipped by 6 bases and J by 4 bases, with 15 bases between them. There are 14 residues in the CDR3. The V gene's germline CDR1 is MDHEN and CDR2 SYDVKM. The CDR3 sequence is CASSPLGETYGYTF. The CDR3 nucleotides are TGTGCCAGCAGCCCCCTAGGGGAAACCTATGGCTACACCTTC.

This clone was picked up a small number of times. This sequence joins TRBV7-2 and TRBJ2-1; 9 nucleotides agree with TRBD1. The ends lost 0 bases at V and 8 bases at J; junction bases unmatched: 11. Germline V gene lookup returns CDR1 SGHTA and CDR2 FQGNSA. The CDR3 sequence is 17 residues long. CDR3 in DNA: TGTGCCAGCAGCTTAGCGCTAGGACAGGGGAGGGTATATGAGCAGTTCTTC. Residues: CASSLALGQGRVYEQFF.

The chain is built from TRBV5-4 and TRBJ1-2, with 7 bases identical to TRBD1. Trimming at V came to 6 bases and at J to 4 bases, leaving 6 bases not matched to a gene. This CDR3 region has 13 residues. The germline CDR1 and CDR2 sequences are SGHNT and YYREEE (reference sequence). The CDR3 nucleotides read TGTGCCAGCATCATGACAGGGACCTATGGCTACACCTTC. Protein: CASIMTGTYGYTF.

This clone has more than one count but fewer than ten. The chain employs TRBV2 and TRBJ2-7; 7 positions agree with TRBD1. CDR3 length equals 13 residues. V was clipped by 6 bases and J by 7 bases; unmatched bases: 9. Germline V gene lookup returns CDR1 SNHLY and CDR2 FYNNEI. In DNA, the CDR3 is TGTGCCAGCAGGAGCGACAGGGTCGGGGAGCAGTACTTC. This gives the protein CASRSDRVGEQYF.

This clone has just a few counts. The chain uses TRBV5-1 and TRBJ2-1; tentatively, D is TRBD1 (6 bases). CDR3 length: 14 residues. Germline V lookup: CDR1 SGHRS, CDR2 YFSETQ. Trimming removed 4 bases from V and 3 bases from J, with 11 bases in between. CDR3 sequence (DNA): TGCGCCAGCAGCGCCGACAGGCGCTACAATGAGCAGTTCTTC. Encoded protein: CASSADRRYNEQFF.

The rearrangement uses TRBV7-6 and TRBJ1-6; D not certain. Between the trimmed V and J ends, which lost 1 base and 5 bases, there was a span of 6 bases. Germline assignment: CDR1 SGHVS and CDR2 FNYEAQ. This CDR3 is built from 14 residues. This chain's CDR3 is CASSLGRDNSPLHF. The CDR3 DNA sequence: TGTGCCAGCAGCTTAGGACGGGATAATTCACCCCTCCACTTT.

This clone was seen a handful of times. The CDR3 sequence is CASSQDHRGYTEAFF. The DNA of the CDR3 is TGTGCCAGCAGCCAAGATCACAGGGGGTACACTGAAGCTTTCTTT. This chain connects TRBV5-8 to TRBJ1-1; 8 bases align to TRBD1. The CDR3 extends over 15 amino acids. The V gene end was trimmed by 4 bases and the J gene end by 3 bases; junction bases not matched to a gene: 8. Germline CDR1 is SGHTS and CDR2 is YDEGEE.

The chain links TRBV14 to TRBJ2-3; no firm D call. CDR3 size: 15 residues. Per germline, CDR1 SGHDN and CDR2 FVKESK. V dropped 1 base and J dropped 4 bases, with 12 bases sitting between them. The CDR3, as DNA: TGTGCCAGCAGCCAAGTGGATCTAGTCCCAGATACGCAGTATTTT. Encoded protein: CASSQVDLVPDTQYF. The variable domain in full, completed from reference TRBV14 and TRBJ2-3, reads EAGVTQFPSHSVIEKGQTVTLRCDPISGHDNLYWYRRVMGKEIKFLLHFVKESKQDESGMPNNRFLAERTGGTYSTLKVQPAELEDSGVYFCASSQVDLVPDTQYFGPGTRLTVL.

This clone has more than one count but fewer than ten. This chain uses TRBV18 with TRBJ2-5, with a possible D match to TRBD1 (6 bases). V gave up 0 bases and J gave up 2 bases, with 13 bases separating them. Germline V gives CDR1 KGHSH, CDR2 LQKENI. This CDR3 region has 16 residues. CDR3 sequence (DNA): TGTGCCAGCTCACCACCGAACAGGGTGGGACAAGAGACCCAGTACTTC. Translating gives CASSPPNRVGQETQYF.

The rearrangement links TRBV9 to TRBJ1-1; tentative D call: TRBD1 (6 bases). Trimming left V 3 bases short and J 2 bases short, with 11 bases between. In germline, CDR1 is SGDLS, CDR2 YYNGEE. The CDR3 contains 14 residues. The CDR3 sequence: CASSATGLNTEAFF. The CDR3 DNA is TGTGCCAGCAGCGCGACAGGTCTAAACACTGAAGCTTTCTTT.

The chain uses TRBV28 and TRBJ1-1; 7 bases line up with TRBD1. Per the germline V gene, CDR1 is MDHEN and CDR2 is SYDVKM. J gave up 3 bases and V 4 bases, and 5 bases lay outside the gene matches. The CDR3 has 14 residues. CDR3 sequence reads: CASSSPTGYTEAFF. CDR3 sequence (DNA): TGTGCCAGCAGTTCTCCGACAGGGTACACTGAAGCTTTCTTT. Drawing the rest from reference TRBV28 and TRBJ1-1, the complete variable domain is DVKVTQSSRYLVKRTGEKVFLECVQDMDHENMFWYRQDPGLGLRLIYFSYDVKMKEKGDIPEGYSVSREKKERFSLILESASTNQTSMYLCASSSPTGYTEAFFGQGTRLTVV.

This clone was detected a few times. It is unclear where the CDR3 begins or ends on the DNA, so no DNA is shown, and the CDR3 is as TCRdb lists it. The J gene is TRBJ2-5, the V gene TRBV7-2; no DNA check was done on the table's D call, TRBD2. Ends included, the CDR3 has 12 residues. Germline CDR1 SGHTA, CDR2 FQGNSA. CDR3: CASSSSGETQYF.

This chain uses TRBV2 with TRBJ2-7, with a weak D call TRBD1 (6 bases). Germline CDR1 SNHLY, CDR2 FYNNEI. The CDR3 has 12 residues. The V and J ends lost 8 bases and 1 base respectively, with 9 bases between them. CDR3 region: CASGGLSYEQYF. The CDR3 nucleotides are TGTGCCAGCGGGGGCCTATCCTACGAGCAGTACTTC.

This clone was seen a handful of times. V usage is TRBV11-3 and J usage is TRBJ2-1, with D possibly TRBD2 on 6 matching bases. There are 13 residues in the CDR3. Trimming shortened V by 0 bases and J by 10 bases, and 10 bases separated the two germline ends. CDR1 is SGHNT, CDR2 YENEEA, per germline. This CDR3 reads CASSLEGRGEQFF. The CDR3 nucleotides are TGTGCCAGCAGCTTAGAGGGTCGGGGGGAGCAGTTCTTC.

The table lists this clone with a few counts. The chain uses TRBV18 and TRBJ2-7; 8 bases match TRBD1. J was trimmed by 2 bases and V by 0 bases; bases with no gene match: 3. Germline lookup yields CDR1 KGHSH and CDR2 LQKENI. This CDR3 has 15 amino acids. Here the CDR3 DNA reads TGTGCCAGCTCACCACCGGGACAGGATGCCTACGAGCAGTACTTC. Encoded protein: CASSPPGQDAYEQYF. Using reference TRBV18 and TRBJ2-7 for the parts outside the CDR3, the full variable domain is NAGVMQNPRHLVRRRGQEARLRCSPMKGHSHVYWYRQLPEEGLKFMVYLQKENIIDESGMPKERFSAEFPKEGPSILRIQQVVRGDSAAYFCASSPPGQDAYEQYFGPGTRLTVT.

In this sample, this clone turned up a few times. V and J are TRBV10-3 and TRBJ2-1, with D perhaps matching TRBD2 (5 bases). CDR1 is ENHRY and CDR2 is SYGVKD in the germline V gene. CDR3 length: 15 amino acids. V lost 4 bases and J lost 0, with 10 bases in between. The CDR3 spells CAISAERRSYNEQFF. CDR3 in DNA: TGTGCCATCAGTGCAGAGCGGCGCTCCTACAATGAGCAGTTCTTC.

The CDR3 region has the DNA TGTGCCAGCAGTCTCCGCCCCGGGGTCTATGGCTACACCTTC. It is translated as CASSLRPGVYGYTF. The chain joins TRBV27 to TRBJ1-2; D gene uncertain. The CDR3 contains 14 residues. Germline assignment: CDR1 MNHEY and CDR2 SMNVEV (reference sequence). V lost 5 bases to trimming and J lost 4 bases, with 14 bases between them.

A few counts support this clone. The sample has other DNA sequences that encode this CDR3 too. The chain links TRBV18 to TRBJ2-1; tentatively, D is TRBD1 (5 bases). Trimming removed 0 bases at V and 10 bases at J, with 7 bases between. CDR1 and CDR2 from the germline V gene are KGHSH and LQKENI. The CDR3 contains 12 residues. The CDR3 region has the DNA TGTGCCAGCTCACCACCGGGGCGCGAGCAGTTCTTC. Amino acids: CASSPPGREQFF. The full variable domain, completed using reference TRBV18 and TRBJ2-1, is NAGVMQNPRHLVRRRGQEARLRCSPMKGHSHVYWYRQLPEEGLKFMVYLQKENIIDESGMPKERFSAEFPKEGPSILRIQQVVRGDSAAYFCASSPPGREQFFGPGTRLTVL.